A single TCR beta chain is shown here with its context. TCRdb keeps only in-frame clones here, not all; method: immunoSEQ multiplex PCR. The data contain roughly 410,000 clones, approximately 89% of them singletons. This sample stems from a study of blood T cell repertoires in COVID-19. There are 14 residues in the CDR3. CDR1 SEHNR and CDR2 FQNEAQ come from the germline V gene (reference sequence). The germline V and J ends were trimmed by 4 bases and 0 bases, with 9 bases remaining between them. The V and J genes are TRBV7-9 and TRBJ1-1, with D maybe TRBD1 (5 bases). The specimen sequenced was peripheral blood. The receptor comes from a woman in her forties with COVID-19, enrolled during active disease. CDR3 sequence: CASSSTGMNTEAFF. The CDR3 DNA reads TGTGCCAGCAGCTCCACAGGCATGAACACTGAAGCTTTCTTT.